This is a list of T cell receptor beta chains from one sample in a study of T-cell memory formation after mild COVID-19. TCRdb recomputed calls from the 5' RACE reads with MiXCR, one row per CDR3 protein. The sample carries roughly 610,000 distinct CDR3 sequences, around 15% recorded once. The specimen was PBMCs or a T cell subset sorted from them (not recorded which). All receptors derive from an adult woman who had mild COVID-19 (a few samples of this study predate the infection). Cell type and time point are not known. Both conserved end residues are part of each CDR3. A D gene is named only where the DNA matches it firmly. Clone size is given for some rows only: seen once, a few or many times, or a class if the clone is expanded.

size	V	D	J	length	CDR3	DNA
many	TRBV20-1	NA	TRBJ1-4	14	CSAKERGANEKLFF	TGCAGTGCGAAAGAGCGTGGGGCTAATGAAAAACTGTTTTTT
NA	TRBV7-9	TRBD2	TRBJ2-1	21	CASIDRITESSGRLGNNEQFF	TGTGCCAGCATTGACCGCATCACCGAATCTAGCGGGAGGTTGGGAAACAATGAGCAGTTCTTC
NA	TRBV19	TRBD2	TRBJ2-2	16	CASSVSGTRNTGELFF	TGTGCCAGTAGTGTATCCGGGACTAGGAACACCGGGGAGCTGTTTTTT
many	TRBV5-1	NA	TRBJ2-1	14	CASSLGDSYNEQFF	TGCGCCAGCAGCTTGGGGGACTCCTACAATGAGCAGTTCTTC
NA	TRBV7-8	TRBD1	TRBJ1-2	20	CASSPRTGMGTGSSNYGYTF	TGTGCCAGCAGCCCTCGTACTGGCATGGGGACAGGGAGCTCTAACTATGGCTACACCTTC
many	TRBV20-1	NA	TRBJ2-6	17	CSARKPGWGLGANVLTF	TGCAGTGCTAGAAAACCCGGATGGGGTCTGGGGGCCAACGTCCTGACTTTC
NA	TRBV6-5	NA	TRBJ1-1	13	CASSYLEMTEAFF	TGTGCCAGCAGTTACCTCGAAATGACTGAAGCTTTCTTT
few	TRBV12-3/TRBV12-4	NA	TRBJ1-2	11	CASSSGHGYTF	TGTGCCAGCAGTTCGGGGCATGGCTACACCTTC
NA	TRBV7-8	TRBD2	TRBJ2-7	16	CASSLTRGGAGYEQYF	TGTGCCAGCAGCCTCACGCGGGGGGGCGCAGGGTACGAGCAGTACTTC
many	TRBV30	NA	TRBJ1-4	12	CAVESTNEKLFF	TGTGCCGTTGAATCAACTAATGAAAAACTGTTTTTT
NA	TRBV23-1	TRBD1	TRBJ1-5	17	CASSHPLGQDSNQPQHF	TGCGCCAGCAGTCACCCCCTCGGACAGGACTCCAATCAGCCCCAGCATTTT
few	TRBV20-1	NA	TRBJ2-3	17	CSASGLWTGASTDTQYF	TGCAGTGCTAGTGGTCTTTGGACGGGAGCGTCCACAGATACGCAGTATTTT
few	TRBV2	TRBD1	TRBJ2-3	14	CASRRQGSTDTQYF	TGTGCCAGCAGACGACAGGGAAGCACAGATACGCAGTATTTT
NA	TRBV5-6	NA	TRBJ2-7	13	CASRIVMRDEQYF	TGTGCCAGCAGGATCGTAATGAGGGACGAGCAGTACTTC
NA	TRBV6-5	TRBD2	TRBJ2-1	17	CASSGHPGTSGPAGQFF	TGTGCCAGCAGCGGACACCCGGGGACTAGCGGACCCGCTGGGCAGTTCTTC
few	TRBV27	TRBD2	TRBJ2-3	15	CASSLSGTRVDTQYF	TGTGCCAGCAGTTTATCCGGGACTAGAGTAGATACGCAGTATTTT
NA	TRBV6-1	TRBD1	TRBJ1-5	14	CASSQGTVLQPQHF	TGTGCCAGCAGTCAAGGGACAGTACTGCAGCCCCAGCATTTT
NA	TRBV20-1	NA	TRBJ1-1	12	CSARGVSTEAFF	TGCAGTGCTAGAGGGGTATCCACTGAAGCTTTCTTT
few	TRBV5-1	TRBD1	TRBJ1-2	15	CASSPLDRADYGYTF	TGCGCCAGCAGCCCCCTCGACAGGGCCGACTATGGCTACACCTTC
few	TRBV7-2	NA	TRBJ2-1	14	CASSPTLSGVEQFF	TGTGCCAGCAGCCCAACCCTTAGCGGCGTGGAGCAGTTCTTC
NA	TRBV7-3	NA	TRBJ1-1	13	CASSSGPHTEAFF	TGTGCCAGCAGCTCCGGGCCACACACTGAAGCTTTCTTT
NA	TRBV12-3/TRBV12-4	TRBD1	TRBJ1-3	14	CASSLTGTGNTIYF	TGTGCCAGCAGTTTGACAGGGACTGGAAACACCATATATTTT
many	TRBV18	NA	TRBJ2-5	14	CASSPPRGQETQYF	TGTGCCAGCTCACCACCGCGGGGACAAGAGACCCAGTACTTC
few	TRBV30	NA	TRBJ2-1	10	CAWSPHEQFF	TGTGCCTGGAGTCCCCATGAGCAGTTCTTC
NA	TRBV20-1	NA	TRBJ1-5	15	CSARGGAVVSQPQHF	TGCAGTGCCCGCGGAGGGGCAGTTGTAAGTCAGCCCCAGCATTTT